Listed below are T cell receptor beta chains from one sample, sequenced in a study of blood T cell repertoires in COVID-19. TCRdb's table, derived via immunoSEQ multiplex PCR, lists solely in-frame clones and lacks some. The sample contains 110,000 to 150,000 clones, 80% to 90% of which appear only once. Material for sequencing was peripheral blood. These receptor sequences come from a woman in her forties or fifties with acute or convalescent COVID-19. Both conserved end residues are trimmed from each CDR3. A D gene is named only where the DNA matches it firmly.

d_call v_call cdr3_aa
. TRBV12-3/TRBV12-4 ASSLGAAYEQY
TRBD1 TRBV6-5 ANRRTGGPEAF
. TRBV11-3 ASSPYGESADTQY
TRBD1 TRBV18 ASSPLAGTGKVAF
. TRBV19 ASTSQSTDTQY
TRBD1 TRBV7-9 ASSRTGGYQPQH
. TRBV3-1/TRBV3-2 ASSQWAGGIVDNEQF
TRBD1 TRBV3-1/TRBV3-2 ASSLTAQGTGYGYT
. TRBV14 ASHADQPQH
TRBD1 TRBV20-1 SASGRDRGGHEQF
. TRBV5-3 ARSLLGTLKAHSNQPQH
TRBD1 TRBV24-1 ATSETGGGEKLF
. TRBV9 ASSVAWGQVYEQY
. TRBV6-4 ASSDSNSGANVLT
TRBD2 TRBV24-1 ATSGGLAYNEQF
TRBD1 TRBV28 ASRHGQDRV
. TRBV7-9 ASSSMGGNTEAF
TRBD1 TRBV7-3 ASSLMGQDIGTQY
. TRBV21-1 AIMRLQGDQPQH
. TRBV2 ASSYDSNEQF
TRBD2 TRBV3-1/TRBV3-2 ASGAIAGVVETQY
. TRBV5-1 ASSLVGGSLRLYGYT
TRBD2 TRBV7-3 ASSPFTSGSNEQF
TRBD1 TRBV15 ATSRGRDRADQPQH
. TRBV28 ASSLRGGRNQPQH
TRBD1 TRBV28 ASSPAWGQANYGYT
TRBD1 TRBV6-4 ASSNGQGSNEQF
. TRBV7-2 ASSLGSGLANEKLF
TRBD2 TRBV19 ASSIDPSQGLAPYNEQF
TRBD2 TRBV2 ASGTTTSGPQETQY
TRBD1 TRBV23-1 ASSPNSSGTGETQY
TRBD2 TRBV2 ASSGLAGSADTQY
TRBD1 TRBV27 ASSFLGGDREAF
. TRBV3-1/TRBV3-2 ASSHGTSYEQY
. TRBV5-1 ASSPAGAGNTIY
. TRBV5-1 ASSRNKNTEAF
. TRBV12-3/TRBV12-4 ASTLGHLYGYT
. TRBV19 ASSPFRGNTEAF
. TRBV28 ASRRQRANYGYT
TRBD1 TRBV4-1 ASSQEQGGGLGEAF
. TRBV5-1 ASSLAGAYTGELF
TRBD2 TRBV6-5 AIPGTSGATDTQY
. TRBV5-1 ASSLARGLGRNEQF
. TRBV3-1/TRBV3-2 ASSSQGTNSPLH
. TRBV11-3 ASSLDAGPGYEQF
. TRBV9 ASSPRGRTNEQF
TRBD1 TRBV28 ATNRDRGRSPLH
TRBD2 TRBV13 ASSLVSSSGGRETQY
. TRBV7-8 ASSLDGQLATDTQY
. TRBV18 ASSPRGGPTDTQY
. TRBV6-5 ASSPARDFEF
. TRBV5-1 ASSMSGITNEKLF
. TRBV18 ASSPPSRAEGYT
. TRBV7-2 ASSSDYTYNEQF